Listed below are T cell receptor beta chains from one sample, sequenced in a study of blood T cell repertoires in COVID-19. Clones were sequenced by immunoSEQ multiplex PCR, and TCRdb holds only the in-frame ones, with some missing. The data contain 56,000 or so clones, 87% of them singletons. Sequencing used peripheral blood. The source is a man aged 45-65 years with acute or convalescent COVID-19. The CDR3 runs from the conserved cysteine through the conserved F or W. The D gene is left open where the match is weak. For some rows the clone size is stated as once, few or many, or as a class when expanded; others skip it.

NA 12 TRBJ2-1 TRBV11-3 NA TGTGCCAGCAGCGGAGAGGCTAGTATGCAGTTCTTC CASSGEASMQFF
NA 14 TRBJ1-4 TRBV19 NA TGTGCCAGTACCGACGACAGGTCTAATGAAAAACTGTTTTTT CASTDDRSNEKLFF
once 16 TRBJ1-3 TRBV7-8 NA TGTGCCAGCAGCTTAGGTGGTGCCTACTCTGGAAACACCATATATTTT CASSLGGAYSGNTIYF
NA 13 TRBJ2-5 TRBV5-1 NA TGCGCCAGCAGCCGGGAACGCCAAGAGACCCAGTACTTC CASSRERQETQYF
NA 18 TRBJ1-2 TRBV10-2 NA TGCGCCAGCAGTTTTTTCGCACCCCCACGGGGTGGTAACTATGGCTACACCTTC CASSFFAPPRGGNYGYTF
NA 16 TRBJ1-4 TRBV6-6 TRBD1 TGTGCCAGCAGTTACGAAGGGACAGGGGGCCGGGAAAAACTGTTTTTT CASSYEGTGGREKLFF
NA 15 TRBJ1-5 TRBV4-2 NA TGTGCCAGCAGCCAAGATTGGGGGGGCGATCAGCCCCAGCATTTT CASSQDWGGDQPQHF
NA 15 TRBJ2-5 TRBV15 TRBD2 TGTGCCACCAGCAGAGCTAGCGGCCGACAAGAGACCCAGTACTTC CATSRASGRQETQYF
NA 14 TRBJ1-5 TRBV12-2 NA TGTGCAAGTCGCTTCCTGGGCGGGATGCAGCCCCAGCATTTT CASRFLGGMQPQHF
NA 16 TRBJ2-1 TRBV19 TRBD2 TGTGCCAGTAGTAGAAGACTAGCGGGAGAGTACAATGAGCAGTTCTTC CASSRRLAGEYNEQFF
NA 18 TRBJ2-1 TRBV5-1 TRBD2 TGCGCCAGCAGCTTCACACTAGCGGGAGCTAATAGGGGTAATGAGCAGTTCTTC CASSFTLAGANRGNEQFF
NA 16 TRBJ2-3 TRBV11-2 TRBD1 TGTGCCAGCAGCTTAACCGCACCGACAGGGGTAGATACGCAGTATTTT CASSLTAPTGVDTQYF
NA 13 TRBJ1-5 TRBV7-2 NA TGTGCCAGCAGCTACGACACAGATCAGCCCCAGCATTTT CASSYDTDQPQHF
NA 13 TRBJ1-2 TRBV27 NA TGTGCCAGCAGTTTACGGGGGGGGGATGGCTACACCTTC CASSLRGGDGYTF
NA 15 TRBJ2-2 TRBV11-3 NA TGTGCCAGCAGCTTTTTAGAGGGCGACACCGGGGAGCTGTTTTTT CASSFLEGDTGELFF
NA 13 TRBJ1-5 TRBV11-2 NA TGTGCCAGCAGCTTATCAGCGGATCAGCCCCAGCATTTT CASSLSADQPQHF
few 14 TRBJ1-6 TRBV7-9 TRBD1 TGTGCCAGCAGGTGGACAGGCGGAAATTCACCCCTCCACTTT CASRWTGGNSPLHF
NA 15 TRBJ1-2 TRBV28 NA TGTGCCAGCAGTTTATCAGGGTACTACAGCTATGGCTACACCTTC CASSLSGYYSYGYTF
NA 15 TRBJ2-7 TRBV18 NA TGTGCCAGCTCACGCCCCAATCCGACAGGCTACGAGCAGTACTTC CASSRPNPTGYEQYF
NA 12 TRBJ1-2 TRBV5-4 NA TGTGCCAGCAGCTTTGGGCAGGGCGGCTACACCTTC CASSFGQGGYTF
once 17 TRBJ2-2 TRBV19 NA TGTGCCAGTAGTATAGACGACAGGAGAGCGAACACCGGGGAGCTGTTTTTT CASSIDDRRANTGELFF
NA 14 TRBJ1-4 TRBV4-1 NA TGCGCCAGCAGCCAACTCGGACACAATGAAAAACTGTTTTTT CASSQLGHNEKLFF
NA 19 TRBJ2-7 TRBV4-1 TRBD2 TGCGCCAGCAGCCACCTCGGACTAGCGGGAGGACCCCTCTCCTACGAGCAGTACTTC CASSHLGLAGGPLSYEQYF
NA 14 TRBJ2-7 TRBV2 TRBD1 TGTGCCAGCAGTCTCTCCGGGACAGCCTACGAGCAGTACTTC CASSLSGTAYEQYF
NA 13 TRBJ2-3 TRBV5-1 NA TGCGCCAGCAGCCTCAGGGGCACAGATACGCAGTATTTT CASSLRGTDTQYF
few 12 TRBJ2-1 TRBV11-2 TRBD1 TGTGCCAGCAGCGACAGGGCCTATGAGCAGTTCTTC CASSDRAYEQFF
NA 13 TRBJ1-2 TRBV4-2 NA TGTGCCAGCAGCCAAGGTCAGGCTTTCGGCTACACCTTC CASSQGQAFGYTF
NA 15 TRBJ2-7 TRBV7-9 TRBD2 TGTGCCAGCAGCCCTCCTAGCGGGAGATTCGACGAGCAGTACTTC CASSPPSGRFDEQYF
NA 13 TRBJ2-7 TRBV2 NA TGTGCCAGCAGTGGCGACATGCCCTACGAGCAGTACTTC CASSGDMPYEQYF
NA 14 TRBJ2-3 TRBV7-9 TRBD1 TGTGCCAGCAGCATACAGGGGATCACAGATACGCAGTATTTT CASSIQGITDTQYF
NA 15 TRBJ1-6 TRBV19 TRBD1 TGTGCCAGTAGTATCGGACAGGGAACGGATTCACCCCTCCACTTT CASSIGQGTDSPLHF
NA 13 TRBJ1-2 TRBV11-3 NA TGTGCCAGCAGCCCTTCCTGGGCTGACGGCTACACCTTC CASSPSWADGYTF
NA 15 TRBJ2-1 TRBV7-6 TRBD1 TGTGCCAGCAGCCCGACAGGGGGCTTGTACAATGAGCAGTTCTTC CASSPTGGLYNEQFF
NA 12 TRBJ2-7 TRBV2 NA TGTGCCAGCAGGCGGGACCACTACGAGCAGTACTTC CASRRDHYEQYF
NA 16 TRBJ2-1 TRBV11-2 NA TGTGCCAGCAGCTTAACCCCGGAAAGGGGTCGCAATGAGCAGTTCTTC CASSLTPERGRNEQFF
NA 16 TRBJ2-1 TRBV30 TRBD2 TGTGCCTGGAGTGTACGACTAGCGGGCCCCTACAATGAGCAGTTCTTC CAWSVRLAGPYNEQFF
NA 12 TRBJ1-5 TRBV28 NA TGTGCCAGCAGTTCCCTAAATCAGCCCCAGCATTTT CASSSLNQPQHF
NA 13 TRBJ2-7 TRBV3-1/TRBV3-2 NA TGTGCCAGCAGCCCCCTTGGGCCCTACGAGCAGTACTTC CASSPLGPYEQYF
NA 13 TRBJ2-1 TRBV19 NA TGTGCCAGTAGTATAAATCCGTCCAATGAGCAGTTCTTC CASSINPSNEQFF
once 16 TRBJ2-5 TRBV5-4 TRBD2 TGTGCCAGCAGCTTGTCGCTAGCGGGGGGCCAAGAGACCCAGTACTTC CASSLSLAGGQETQYF
NA 13 TRBJ1-2 TRBV19 TRBD1 TGTGCCAGTAGTAAGGACAGGGAAACTGGCTACACCTTC CASSKDRETGYTF
NA 14 TRBJ1-1 TRBV2 NA TGTGCCAGCAGTGGTCAGGGCAGGATCACTGAAGCTTTCTTT CASSGQGRITEAFF
NA 14 TRBJ1-1 TRBV9 TRBD1 TGTGCCAGCAGCGAGGGACAGTTGAACACTGAAGCTTTCTTT CASSEGQLNTEAFF
NA 16 TRBJ1-2 TRBV4-1 NA TGCGCCAGCAGCCAAAGGCAGGCCGTAGATATTGATGGCTACACCTTC CASSQRQAVDIDGYTF
NA 16 TRBJ1-2 TRBV18 TRBD1 TGTGCCAGCTCACCAAGGACAGGGGCGACAAAGGATGGCTACACCTTC CASSPRTGATKDGYTF
NA 14 TRBJ1-3 TRBV5-5 TRBD1 TGTGCCAGCAGCGGCGGGGACAGGGGGAACACCATATATTTT CASSGGDRGNTIYF
NA 16 TRBJ1-5 TRBV18 NA TGTGCCAGCTCACAACAGGAACTCTATAGCAATCAGCCCCAGCATTTT CASSQQELYSNQPQHF
NA 16 TRBJ2-6 TRBV19 TRBD2 TGTGCCAGTAGTATAGATGGGGGGGCTGGGGCCAACGTCCTGACTTTC CASSIDGGAGANVLTF
NA 13 TRBJ1-2 TRBV11-2 TRBD1 TGTGCCAGCAGCCATAGACAGGGTGGAGGCTACACCTTC CASSHRQGGGYTF
many 17 TRBJ2-2 TRBV18 NA TGTGCCAGCTCACCACGCATTTCCCAGGGCCCCGGCGGGGAGCTGTTTTTT CASSPRISQGPGGELFF
NA 17 TRBJ1-2 TRBV28 NA TGTGCCAGCAGTTTTTCGTACGGGGGGCCGAAGGACTATGGCTACACCTTC CASSFSYGGPKDYGYTF
NA 15 TRBJ2-1 TRBV6-5 TRBD1 TGTGCCAGCAGTTTGGGGGCAGGGGGTTACAATGAGCAGTTCTTC CASSLGAGGYNEQFF
NA 14 TRBJ1-2 TRBV6-5 NA TGTGCCAGCAGTTACGAGGCCAGGGGATATGGCTACACCTTC CASSYEARGYGYTF